This T cell receptor (beta chain) came from a study of cytomegalovirus exposure and HLA in healthy donors. Points from the study as a whole: The tendency of first-cohort TCR clusters to co-occur in the approximately 120 validation repertoires was identified by a subsequent analysis. Most TCR sequences showed up rarely, but some public TCRs showed up in many donors. Through in vitro validation, a few CMV-associated chains were shown to be specific for CMV antigens. Researchers counted about 150 TCR beta chains as cytomegalovirus-associated.

Germline CDR1 reads MGHDK; CDR2 reads SYGVNS. The CDR3 sequence is 12 residues long. Trimming stripped 1 base from V and 5 bases from J, with 5 bases between. Assay used: immunoSEQ multiplex PCR; TCRdb lists only in-frame clones, some missing. The sample includes under 140,000 clones, about 92% of them seen just once. In its sample, this clone was seen once. Its specificity is unknown. This clonotype was obtained from a young woman in good health and CMV-seronegative. Material for sequencing was PBMCs. The chain couples TRBV25-1 to TRBJ2-5; D uncertain. In DNA form, the CDR3 reads TGTGCCAGCAGTGAATTTCGGGAGACCCAGTACTTC. This encodes CASSEFRETQYF.